What follows are 26 T cell receptor beta chains derived from one specimen sequenced in a study of blood T cell repertoires in COVID-19. Clones were read by immunoSEQ multiplex PCR, and TCRdb kept only the in-frame ones, dropping some. The table has more than 200,000 clones, 88% seen once. The sample comprised peripheral blood. Receptor source: a man between 65 and 80 years old with acute or convalescent COVID-19.

This chain joins TRBV5-1 and TRBJ2-4, with a possible D match to TRBD2 (5 bases). Germline V gene lookup returns CDR1 SGHRS and CDR2 YFSETQ. The CDR3 runs 15 residues. V lost 2 bases and J lost 3, with 12 bases in between. CDR3 protein: CASSLTGSGKNIQYF. DNA of the CDR3: TGCGCCAGCAGCTTAACGGGATCGGGCAAAAACATTCAGTACTTC.

The CDR3 nucleotides read TGTGCCAGCAGCTGGGCCCAGGGGACTGAAGCTTTCTTT. Protein sequence: CASSWAQGTEAFF. The chain couples TRBV7-9 to TRBJ1-1, with D possibly TRBD1 on 6 matching bases. Per the germline V gene, CDR1 is SEHNR and CDR2 is FQNEAQ (reference sequence). Trimming pared 4 bases from V and 5 bases from J, leaving 11 bases between. The CDR3 runs 13 residues.

The table lists this clone with a count of one. This chain joins TRBV11-2 and TRBJ2-5; 7 bases map to TRBD1. Per germline, CDR1 SGHAT and CDR2 FQNNGV. The V segment lost 5 bases and the J segment 0 bases; nucleotides outside the gene matches: 9. The CDR3 spans 16 residues. CDR3 nucleotides: TGTGCCAGCAGCCTTGGGACAGCGACTTACCAAGAGACCCAGTACTTC. It is translated as CASSLGTATYQETQYF.

This sequence joins TRBV18 and TRBJ2-3; possible D gene TRBD1, 6 bases. Trimming removed 8 bases at V and 2 bases at J, with 17 bases between. The CDR3 runs to 15 residues. Looked up from germline, CDR1 is KGHSH and CDR2 is LQKENI. The DNA of the CDR3 is TGTGCCAGCCTTTCCGGGGACACCTCCACAGATACGCAGTATTTT. Residues: CASLSGDTSTDTQYF.

The chain joins TRBV11-2 to TRBJ2-7, with TRBD2 matching 11 bases. The CDR3 covers 16 residues. Germline V CDR1 and CDR2: SGHAT, FQNNGV. V shed 5 bases, J shed 3 bases, and the junction held 9 bases outside the gene matches. For the CDR3, the DNA is TGTGCCAGCAGCAAAAGGGGGGGGACTAGCGGCTACGAGCAGTACTTC. Protein product: CASSKRGGTSGYEQYF. The variable domain in full, completed from reference TRBV11-2 and TRBJ2-7, reads EAGVAQSPRYKIIEKRQSVAFWCNPISGHATLYWYQQILGQGPKLLIQFQNNGVVDDSQLPKDRFSAERLKGVDSTLKIQPAKLEDSAVYLCASSKRGGTSGYEQYFGPGTRLTVT.

The chain carries TRBV19 and TRBJ1-5; TRBD1 matches at 10 bases. The germline V gene has CDR1 LNHDA and CDR2 SQIVND (reference sequence). V lost 4 bases and J lost 1; bases outside the gene matches: 7. This CDR3 spans 17 amino acids. CDR3 in DNA: TGTGCCAGTAGTACCGGACAGGGGGGGGTAAGCAATCAGCCCCAGCATTTT. Its protein product is CASSTGQGGVSNQPQHF.

The chain recombines TRBV5-6 with TRBJ2-1; 12 nucleotides agree with TRBD2. V dropped 0 bases and J dropped 4; count of bases not matched to a gene: 2. CDR1 is SGHDT and CDR2 is YYEEEE in the germline V gene. The CDR3 has 16 amino acids. CDR3 in DNA: TGTGCCAGCAGCTTGGGGGGACTAGCGGGTTACAATGAGCAGTTCTTC. This sequence encodes CASSLGGLAGYNEQFF.

This clone was seen a handful of times. This chain links TRBV12-3 or TRBV12-4 with TRBJ2-1, with D possibly TRBD1 on 6 matching bases. V gave up 7 bases and J gave up 6 bases, with 13 bases separating them. The CDR3 extends over 13 amino acids. The chain's CDR3 is CASTNTQGNEQFF. The DNA of the CDR3 is TGTGCCAGCACCAACACACAGGGCAATGAGCAGTTCTTC.

This clone was found once. The V gene is TRBV5-5, the J gene TRBJ2-7; D perhaps matches TRBD1 (5 bases). Per germline, CDR1 SGHKS and CDR2 YYEKEE (reference sequence). The CDR3 sequence is 16 residues long. V shed 3 bases and J shed 1 base, with 17 bases lying between them. The CDR3 loop is CASSSLSQGRSYEQYF. The CDR3 bases are TGTGCCAGCAGCTCCCTAAGTCAGGGCCGTTCCTACGAGCAGTACTTC.

This clone was recorded a few times. The chain's CDR3 is CASSPSDRGSGANVLTF. The CDR3 DNA reads TGTGCCAGCAGTCCGTCGGACAGAGGCTCTGGGGCCAACGTCCTGACTTTC. The chain recombines TRBV6-6 with TRBJ2-6; a possible D gene is TRBD1 (6 bases). There are 17 residues in the CDR3. Germline V gene sequence: CDR1 MNHNY, CDR2 SVGAGI (reference sequence). Trimming stripped 5 bases from V and 0 bases from J, with 14 bases between.

V usage is TRBV7-9 and J usage is TRBJ2-1; D call uncertain. The CDR3 length is 14 residues. Trimming cost V 1 base and J 8 bases, with 12 bases left between them. Looked up from germline, CDR1 is SEHNR and CDR2 is FQNEAQ (reference sequence). The CDR3 loop reads CASSLDRRVHEQFF. CDR3 in DNA: TGTGCCAGCAGCTTAGATCGTCGGGTCCATGAGCAGTTCTTC.

The V call is TRBV7-9, the J call TRBJ2-7; TRBD1 aligns across 8 bases. This CDR3 comprises 16 residues. From germline, CDR1 is SEHNR and CDR2 FQNEAQ (reference sequence). V was pared by 1 base and J by 2 bases, with 7 bases of the junction left unmatched. CDR3 sequence (DNA): TGTGCCAGCAGCTTAGGGGGACAGGCGACTGCCTACGAGCAGTACTTC. It encodes CASSLGGQATAYEQYF. The full variable domain, in which reference TRBV7-9 and TRBJ2-7 provide the parts outside the CDR3, is DTGVSQNPRHKITKRGQNVTFRCDPISEHNRLYWYRQTLGQGPEFLTYFQNEAQLEKSRLLSDRFSAERPKGSFSTLEIQRTEQGDSAMYLCASSLGGQATAYEQYFGPGTRLTVT.

This clone was detected a few times. This chain joins TRBV7-9 and TRBJ1-1; D is perhaps TRBD1 (5 bases). This CDR3 spans 12 amino acids. CDR1 SEHNR and CDR2 FQNEAQ come from the germline V gene (reference sequence). Trimming took off 6 bases at V and 10 bases at J, with 15 bases between the two ends. CDR3 sequence (DNA): TGTGCCAGCAGGCCTGCAGGGCCTACAGCTTTCTTT. Its translation is CASRPAGPTAFF.

This clone appeared once. The chain is built from TRBV7-9 and TRBJ2-1, with 12 bases that match TRBD2. The CDR3 sequence is 19 residues long. With 1 base clipped from V and 6 bases from J, the junction kept 13 bases outside the gene matches. Germline CDR1 reads SEHNR; CDR2 reads FQNEAQ (reference sequence). The CDR3 here is CASSLGRGTSGWNANEQFF. The CDR3 DNA reads as TGTGCCAGCAGCTTAGGAAGGGGGACTAGCGGGTGGAACGCCAATGAGCAGTTCTTC.

J is TRBJ1-3 and V is TRBV21-1. TRBV21-1 is tagged as a pseudogene. CDR3 length equals 14 residues. CDR3 DNA: TGTGCCAGCACTAAAGAGAGCTCTGGAAACACCATATATTTT. Its translation: CASTKESSGNTIYF.

The chain couples TRBV11-2 to TRBJ1-6, with unresolved D. The CDR3 contains 15 residues. CDR1 and CDR2 (germline): SGHAT, FQNNGV. With 3 bases removed from V and 0 bases from J, the gap between germline ends came to 6 bases. CDR3 region: CASSFRSSYNSPLHF. CDR3 nucleotides: TGTGCCAGCAGCTTCCGGAGCTCCTATAATTCACCCCTCCACTTT.

The CDR3 region has the DNA TGTGCCAGCAGTTACTCGAGAGGGAGCTACGAGCAGTACTTC. The encoded protein is CASSYSRGSYEQYF. The rearrangement joins TRBV6-6 to TRBJ2-7; the D gene is possibly TRBD2 (5 bases). V lost 0 bases and J lost 3, with 9 bases in between. Per the germline V gene, CDR1 is MNHNY and CDR2 is SVGAGI (reference sequence). The CDR3 is made up of 14 amino acids.

The chain employs TRBV3-1 (or the pseudogene TRBV3-2) and TRBJ1-1; 7 nucleotides agree with TRBD1. J lost 0 bases, V lost 5 bases, and 6 bases had no gene match. Looked up from germline, CDR1 is LGHDT and CDR2 is YNNKEL (reference sequence). CDR3 size: 15 residues. The CDR3 loop is CASSLKGAVNTEAFF. The CDR3, as DNA: TGTGCCAGCAGCTTAAAGGGGGCGGTGAACACTGAAGCTTTCTTT.

This chain connects TRBV11-3 to TRBJ2-2, with 13 bases matching TRBD2. From germline, CDR1 is SGHNT and CDR2 YENEEA. The V segment lost 4 bases and the J segment 6 bases; nucleotides outside the gene matches: 2. There are 15 residues in the CDR3. The CDR3 nucleotides read TGTGCCAGCAGCTCCGGACTAGCGGGAGCCGGGGAGCTGTTTTTT. It specifies CASSSGLAGAGELFF.

The gene calls are TRBV11-3 and TRBJ2-3; D is perhaps TRBD2 (6 bases). The germline V and J ends were trimmed by 3 bases and 2 bases, with 9 bases remaining between them. Germline CDR1 reads SGHNT; CDR2 reads YENEEA. This CDR3 has 14 amino acids. Written as DNA, the CDR3 is TGTGCCAGCAGCTTCGGCGGGACCACAGATACGCAGTATTTT. Protein product: CASSFGGTTDTQYF.

The chain couples TRBV24-1 to TRBJ1-1; D is perhaps TRBD1 (5 bases). The CDR3 spans 13 residues. Germline V gene data show CDR1 as KGHDR and CDR2 as SFDVKD. The germline V and J ends were trimmed by 0 bases and 12 bases, with 13 bases remaining between them. CDR3 in DNA: TGTGCCACCAGTGATTTGCTAGGGCAGGGCACTTTCTTT. Protein sequence: CATSDLLGQGTFF.

The CDR3 spells CASSPGTGRYEQYF. CDR3 in DNA: TGTGCCAGCAGCCCCGGGACAGGCCGATACGAGCAGTACTTC. The chain uses TRBV11-2 and TRBJ2-7, with TRBD1 matching 8 bases. Per germline, CDR1 SGHAT and CDR2 FQNNGV. The CDR3 sequence is 14 residues long. Unmatched junction bases numbered 7, after V lost 5 bases and J lost 4 bases. Based on the CDR3 plus reference TRBV11-2 and TRBJ2-7, the full variable domain is EAGVAQSPRYKIIEKRQSVAFWCNPISGHATLYWYQQILGQGPKLLIQFQNNGVVDDSQLPKDRFSAERLKGVDSTLKIQPAKLEDSAVYLCASSPGTGRYEQYFGPGTRLTVT.

J is TRBJ2-5 and V is TRBV5-1, with D perhaps matching TRBD1 (5 bases). CDR3 length equals 16 residues. V lost 3 bases to trimming and J lost 2 bases, with 17 bases between them. Germline CDR1 reads SGHRS; CDR2 reads YFSETQ. This CDR3 reads CASSSDLWTSQETQYF. The CDR3 DNA follows: TGCGCCAGCAGCTCGGACCTTTGGACAAGTCAAGAGACCCAGTACTTC.

The V and J genes are TRBV13 and TRBJ2-1; perhaps TRBD2 as D (6 bases). V was pared by 5 bases and J by 10 bases, with 15 bases between. Germline V CDR1 and CDR2: PRHDT, FYEKMQ (reference sequence). The CDR3 sequence is 13 residues long. The CDR3 nucleotides are TGTGCCAGCAGCCCCCGGGGGAGATCGGAGCAGTTCTTC. This codes for CASSPRGRSEQFF.

The V gene is TRBV18, the J gene TRBJ2-2; TRBD1 might be the D (5 bases). The CDR3 contains 15 residues. Trimming stripped 3 bases from V and 5 bases from J, with 13 bases between. Germline V CDR1 and CDR2: KGHSH, LQKENI. CDR3: CASSPLVGDTGELFF. The CDR3 region has the DNA TGTGCCAGCTCACCCCTGGTAGGGGATACCGGGGAGCTGTTTTTT.

In this sample, this clone turned up once. The genes are TRBV9 and TRBJ1-5, with D possibly matching TRBD1 (5 bases). With 0 bases removed from V and 6 bases from J, the gap between germline ends came to 13 bases. Germline lookup yields CDR1 SGDLS and CDR2 YYNGEE. This CDR3 has 15 residues. Written as DNA, the CDR3 is TGTGCCAGCAGCGTAGCGGGAGGGGTAGGTCAGCCCCAGCATTTT. Translated, it gives CASSVAGGVGQPQHF.